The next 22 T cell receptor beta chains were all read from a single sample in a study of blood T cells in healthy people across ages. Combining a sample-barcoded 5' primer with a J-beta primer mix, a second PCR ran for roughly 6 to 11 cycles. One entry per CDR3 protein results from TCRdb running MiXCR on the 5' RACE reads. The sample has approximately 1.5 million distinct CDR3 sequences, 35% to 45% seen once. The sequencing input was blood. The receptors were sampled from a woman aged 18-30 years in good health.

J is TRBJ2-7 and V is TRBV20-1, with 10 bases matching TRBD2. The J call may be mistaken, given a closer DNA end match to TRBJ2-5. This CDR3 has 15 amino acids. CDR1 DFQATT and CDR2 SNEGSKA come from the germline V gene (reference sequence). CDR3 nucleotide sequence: TGCAGTGCTAGAGACCTAGCGGGGGAAGAGGAGACCCAGTACTTC. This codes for CSARDLAGEEETQYF.

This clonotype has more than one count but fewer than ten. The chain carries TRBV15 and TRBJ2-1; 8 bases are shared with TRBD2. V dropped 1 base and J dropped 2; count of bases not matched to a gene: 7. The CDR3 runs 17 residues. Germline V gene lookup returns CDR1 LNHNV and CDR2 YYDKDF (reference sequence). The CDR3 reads CATSRVPGLGAYNEQFF. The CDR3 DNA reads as TGTGCCACCAGCAGAGTACCGGGACTAGGGGCCTACAATGAGCAGTTCTTC. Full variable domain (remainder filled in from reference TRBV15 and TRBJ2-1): DAMVIQNPRYQVTQFGKPVTLSCSQTLNHNVMYWYQQKSSQAPKLLFHYYDKDFNNEADTPDNFQSRRPNTSFCFLDIRSPGLGDTAMYLCATSRVPGLGAYNEQFFGPGTRLTVL.

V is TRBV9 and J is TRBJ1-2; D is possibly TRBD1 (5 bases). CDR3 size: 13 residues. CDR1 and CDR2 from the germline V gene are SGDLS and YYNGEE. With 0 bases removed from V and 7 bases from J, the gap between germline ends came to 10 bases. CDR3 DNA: TGTGCCAGCAGCGTAGCGGGGACCAGTGGCTACACCTTC. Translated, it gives CASSVAGTSGYTF.

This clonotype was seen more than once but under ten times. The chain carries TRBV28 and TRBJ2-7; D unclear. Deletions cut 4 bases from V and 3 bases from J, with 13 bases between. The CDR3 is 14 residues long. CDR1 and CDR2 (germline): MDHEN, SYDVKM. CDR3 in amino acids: CASSSSRQYYEQYF. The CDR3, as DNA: TGTGCCAGCAGTTCGAGTAGGCAGTACTACGAGCAGTACTTC.

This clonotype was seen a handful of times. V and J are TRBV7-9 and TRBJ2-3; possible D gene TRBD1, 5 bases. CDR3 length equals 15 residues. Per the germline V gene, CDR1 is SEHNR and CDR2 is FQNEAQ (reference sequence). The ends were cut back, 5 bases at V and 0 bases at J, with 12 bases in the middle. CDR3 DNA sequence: TGTGCCAGCAGCGCAAGGGGTCTTAGCACAGATACGCAGTATTTT. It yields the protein CASSARGLSTDTQYF.

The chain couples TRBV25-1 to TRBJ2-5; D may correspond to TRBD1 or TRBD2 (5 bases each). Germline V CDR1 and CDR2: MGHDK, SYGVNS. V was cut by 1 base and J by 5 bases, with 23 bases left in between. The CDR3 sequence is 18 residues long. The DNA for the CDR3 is TGTGCCAGCAGTGAATGGACTTCAGGGAGCGGTCCTCCGGAGACCCAGTACTTC. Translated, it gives CASSEWTSGSGPPETQYF.

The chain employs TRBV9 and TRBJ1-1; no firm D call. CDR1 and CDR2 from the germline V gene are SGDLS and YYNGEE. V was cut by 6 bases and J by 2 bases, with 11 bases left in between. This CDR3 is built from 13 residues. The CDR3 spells CASIGAGNTEAFF. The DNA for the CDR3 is TGTGCCAGCATTGGAGCGGGAAACACTGAAGCTTTCTTT.

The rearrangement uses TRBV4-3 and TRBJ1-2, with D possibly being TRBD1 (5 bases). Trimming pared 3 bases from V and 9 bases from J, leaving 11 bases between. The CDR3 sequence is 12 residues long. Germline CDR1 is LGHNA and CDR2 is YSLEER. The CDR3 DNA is TGCGCCAGCAGCCAGGGGCAGGATAGCTACACCTTC. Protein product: CASSQGQDSYTF.

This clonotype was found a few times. Written as DNA, the CDR3 is TGTGCCAGCAGCCAAGCTGACACCACAGGAGAGACCCAGTACTTC. Residues: CASSQADTTGETQYF. The chain recombines TRBV16 with TRBJ2-5; weak D call: TRBD1 (5 bases). Between the trimmed V and J ends, which lost 2 bases and 4 bases, there was a span of 14 bases. CDR3 length equals 15 residues. Germline V gene lookup returns CDR1 KGHSY and CDR2 FQNENV.

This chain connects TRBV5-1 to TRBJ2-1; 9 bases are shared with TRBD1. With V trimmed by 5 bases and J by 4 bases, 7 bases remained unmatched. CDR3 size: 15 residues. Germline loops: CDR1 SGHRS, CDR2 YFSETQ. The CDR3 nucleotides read TGCGCCAGCAGATCAGGACAGGGGATTTACAATGAGCAGTTCTTC. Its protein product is CASRSGQGIYNEQFF.

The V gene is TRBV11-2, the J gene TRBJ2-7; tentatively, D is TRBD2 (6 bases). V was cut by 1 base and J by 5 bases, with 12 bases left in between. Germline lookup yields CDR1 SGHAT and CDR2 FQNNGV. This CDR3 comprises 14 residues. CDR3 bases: TGTGCCAGCAGCTTAGTGGGAGGCCGGGACGAGCAGTACTTC. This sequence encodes CASSLVGGRDEQYF.

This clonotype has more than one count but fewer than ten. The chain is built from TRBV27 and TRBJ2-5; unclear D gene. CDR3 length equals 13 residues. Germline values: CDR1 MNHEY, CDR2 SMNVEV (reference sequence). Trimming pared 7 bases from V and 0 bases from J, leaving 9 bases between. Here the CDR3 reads CASNGPYQETQYF. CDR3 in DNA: TGTGCCAGCAACGGGCCCTACCAAGAGACCCAGTACTTC.

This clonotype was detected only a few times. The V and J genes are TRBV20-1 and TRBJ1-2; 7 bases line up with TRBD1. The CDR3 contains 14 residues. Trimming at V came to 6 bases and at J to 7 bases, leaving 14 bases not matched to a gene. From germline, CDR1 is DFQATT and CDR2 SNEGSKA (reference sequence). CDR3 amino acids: CSARIDRVFGGYTF. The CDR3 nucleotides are TGCAGTGCCAGGATCGACAGGGTCTTTGGTGGCTACACCTTC.

CDR3 sequence (DNA): TGTGCCAGCAGCCAACGACTAGCTCCAAGCACAGATACGCAGTATTTT. Its protein is CASSQRLAPSTDTQYF. This chain joins TRBV7-2 and TRBJ2-3; 7 bases map to TRBD2. Germline CDR1 and CDR2: SGHTA and FQGNSA. The CDR3 runs to 16 residues. The V segment lost 5 bases and the J segment 0 bases; nucleotides outside the gene matches: 8.

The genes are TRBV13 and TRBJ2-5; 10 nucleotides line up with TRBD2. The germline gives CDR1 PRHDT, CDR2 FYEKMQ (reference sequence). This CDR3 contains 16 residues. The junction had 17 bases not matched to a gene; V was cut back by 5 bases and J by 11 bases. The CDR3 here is CASSQGAGGPRNEQYF. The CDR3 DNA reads TGTGCCAGCAGCCAAGGAGCGGGAGGGCCACGCAATGAGCAGTACTTC.

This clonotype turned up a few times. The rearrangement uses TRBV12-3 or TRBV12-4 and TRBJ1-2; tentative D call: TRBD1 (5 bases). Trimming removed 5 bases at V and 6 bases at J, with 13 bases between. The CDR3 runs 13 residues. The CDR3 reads CASSQPSRDGYTF. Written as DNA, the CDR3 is TGTGCCAGCAGTCAACCCAGCAGGGATGGCTACACCTTC.

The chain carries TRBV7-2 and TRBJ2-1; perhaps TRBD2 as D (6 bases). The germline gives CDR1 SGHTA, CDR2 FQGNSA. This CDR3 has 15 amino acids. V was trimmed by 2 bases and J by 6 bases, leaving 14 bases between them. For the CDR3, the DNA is TGTGCCAGCAGCTTACAGCGGGTGGTGGGCAATGAGCAGTTCTTC. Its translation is CASSLQRVVGNEQFF. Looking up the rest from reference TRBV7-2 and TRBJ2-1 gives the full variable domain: GAGVSQSPSNKVTEKGKDVELRCDPISGHTALYWYRQSLGQGLEFLIYFQGNSAPDKSGLPSDRFSAERTGGSVSTLTIQRTQQEDSAVYLCASSLQRVVGNEQFFGPGTRLTVL.

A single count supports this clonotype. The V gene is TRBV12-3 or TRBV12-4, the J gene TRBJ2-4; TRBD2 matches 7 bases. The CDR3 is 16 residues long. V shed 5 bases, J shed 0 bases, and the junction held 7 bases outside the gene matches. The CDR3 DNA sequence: TGTGCCAGCAGTCCCCGACTAGCAGTAGCCAAAAACATTCAGTACTTC. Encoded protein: CASSPRLAVAKNIQYF.

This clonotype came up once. The CDR3, as DNA: TGCGCCAGCAGCCAAGCCCAGCCTCAGAACACTGAAGCTTTCTTT. Its translation is CASSQAQPQNTEAFF. The chain uses TRBV4-1 and TRBJ1-1, with D uncertain. With 1 base removed from V and 1 base from J, the gap between germline ends came to 10 bases. CDR3 length equals 15 residues. The germline gives CDR1 MGHRA, CDR2 YSYEKL.

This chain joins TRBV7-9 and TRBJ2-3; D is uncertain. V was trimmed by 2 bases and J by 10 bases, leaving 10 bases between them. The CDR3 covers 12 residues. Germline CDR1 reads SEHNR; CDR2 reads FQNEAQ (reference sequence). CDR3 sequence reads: CASSLIVDAQYF. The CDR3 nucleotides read TGTGCCAGCAGCTTAATAGTGGATGCGCAGTATTTT.

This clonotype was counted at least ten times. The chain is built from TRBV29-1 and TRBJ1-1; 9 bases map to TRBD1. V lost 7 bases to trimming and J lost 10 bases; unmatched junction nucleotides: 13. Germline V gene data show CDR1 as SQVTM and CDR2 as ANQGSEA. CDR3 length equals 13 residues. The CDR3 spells CSASPGQGNSAFF. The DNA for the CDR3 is TGCAGCGCAAGTCCGGGACAGGGAAATTCAGCTTTCTTT.

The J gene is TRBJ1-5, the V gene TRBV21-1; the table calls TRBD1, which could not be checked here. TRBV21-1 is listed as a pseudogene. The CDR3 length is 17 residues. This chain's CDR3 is CASSKSGGTDNNQPQHF. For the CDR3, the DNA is TGTGCCAGCAGCAAATCCGGGGGGACAGACAACAATCAGCCCCAGCATTTT.